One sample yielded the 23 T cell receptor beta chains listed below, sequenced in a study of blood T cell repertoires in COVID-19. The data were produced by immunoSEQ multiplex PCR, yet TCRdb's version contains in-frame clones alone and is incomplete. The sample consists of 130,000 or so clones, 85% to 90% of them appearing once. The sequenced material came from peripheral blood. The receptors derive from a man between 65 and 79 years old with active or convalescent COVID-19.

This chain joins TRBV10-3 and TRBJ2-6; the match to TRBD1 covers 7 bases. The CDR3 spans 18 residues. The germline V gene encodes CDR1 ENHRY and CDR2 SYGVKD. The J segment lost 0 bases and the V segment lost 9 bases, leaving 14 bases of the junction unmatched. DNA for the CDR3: TGTGCCATGGGAACGGGGACAGTCGTCCTCTCTGGGGCCAACGTCCTGACTTTC. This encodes CAMGTGTVVLSGANVLTF.

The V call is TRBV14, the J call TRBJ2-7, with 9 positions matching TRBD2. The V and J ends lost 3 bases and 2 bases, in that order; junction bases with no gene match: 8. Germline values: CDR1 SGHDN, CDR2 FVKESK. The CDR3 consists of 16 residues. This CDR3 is CASSQRPGLAPYEQYF. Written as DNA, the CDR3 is TGTGCCAGCAGCCAGCGCCCGGGACTAGCACCCTACGAGCAGTACTTC.

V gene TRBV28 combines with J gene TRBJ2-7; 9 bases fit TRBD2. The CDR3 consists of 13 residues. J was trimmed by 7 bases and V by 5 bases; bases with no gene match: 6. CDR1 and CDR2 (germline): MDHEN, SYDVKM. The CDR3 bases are TGTGCCAGCAGTAGGACTAGCGCGGGGGAGCAGTACTTC. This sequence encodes CASSRTSAGEQYF. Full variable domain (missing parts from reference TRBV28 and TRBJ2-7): DVKVTQSSRYLVKRTGEKVFLECVQDMDHENMFWYRQDPGLGLRLIYFSYDVKMKEKGDIPEGYSVSREKKERFSLILESASTNQTSMYLCASSRTSAGEQYFGPGTRLTVT.

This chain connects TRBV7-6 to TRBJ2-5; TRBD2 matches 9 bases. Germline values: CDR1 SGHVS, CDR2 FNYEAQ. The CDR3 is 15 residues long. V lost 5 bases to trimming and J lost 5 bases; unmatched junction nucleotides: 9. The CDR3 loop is CASSRLAGVRETQYF. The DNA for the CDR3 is TGTGCCAGCAGCCGGTTAGCGGGAGTACGTGAGACCCAGTACTTC. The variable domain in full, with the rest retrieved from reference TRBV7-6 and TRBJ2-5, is GAGVSQSPRYKVTKRGQDVALRCDPISGHVSLYWYRQALGQGPEFLTYFNYEAQQDKSGLPNDRFSAERPEGSISTLTIQRTEQRDSAMYRCASSRLAGVRETQYFGPGTRLLVL.

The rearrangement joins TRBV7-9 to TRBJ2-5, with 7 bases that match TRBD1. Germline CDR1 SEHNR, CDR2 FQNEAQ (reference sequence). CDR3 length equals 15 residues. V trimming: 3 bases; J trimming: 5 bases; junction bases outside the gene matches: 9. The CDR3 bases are TGTGCCAGCAGCTTGTACCTAGACAGGGTGGAGACCCAGTACTTC. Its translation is CASSLYLDRVETQYF.

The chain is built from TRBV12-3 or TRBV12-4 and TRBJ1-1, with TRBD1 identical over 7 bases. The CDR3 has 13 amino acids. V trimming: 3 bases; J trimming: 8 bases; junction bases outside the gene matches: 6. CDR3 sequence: CASSFGTAREAFF. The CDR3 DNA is TGTGCCAGCAGTTTTGGGACAGCCAGGGAAGCTTTCTTT.

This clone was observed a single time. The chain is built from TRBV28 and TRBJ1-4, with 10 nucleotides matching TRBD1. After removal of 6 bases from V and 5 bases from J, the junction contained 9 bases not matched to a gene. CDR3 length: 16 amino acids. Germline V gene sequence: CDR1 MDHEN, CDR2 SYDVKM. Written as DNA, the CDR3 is TGTGCCAGCAGCCTTTTGCCGGGACAGGGGAATGAAAAACTGTTTTTT. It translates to CASSLLPGQGNEKLFF.

CDR3 sequence: CASSPPTGMNTEAFF. The CDR3 DNA reads TGTGCCAGCTCACCACCGACGGGTATGAACACTGAAGCTTTCTTT. The V call is TRBV18, the J call TRBJ1-1; no clear D gene. Germline CDR1 is KGHSH and CDR2 is LQKENI. The CDR3 has 15 residues. Deletions cut 0 bases from V and 0 bases from J, with 8 bases between.

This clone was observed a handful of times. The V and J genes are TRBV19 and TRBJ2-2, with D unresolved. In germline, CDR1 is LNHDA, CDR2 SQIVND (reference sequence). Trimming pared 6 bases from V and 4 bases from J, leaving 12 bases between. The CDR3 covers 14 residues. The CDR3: CASSTKQFTGELFF. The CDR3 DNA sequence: TGTGCCAGTAGCACCAAACAGTTCACCGGGGAGCTGTTTTTT.

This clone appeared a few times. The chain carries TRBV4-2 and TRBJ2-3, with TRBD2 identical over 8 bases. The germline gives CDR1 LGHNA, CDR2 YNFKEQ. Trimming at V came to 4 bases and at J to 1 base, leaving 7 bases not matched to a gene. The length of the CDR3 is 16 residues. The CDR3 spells CASSPGLAGGTDTQYF. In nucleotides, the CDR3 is TGTGCCAGCAGCCCAGGGCTAGCGGGCGGCACAGATACGCAGTATTTT.

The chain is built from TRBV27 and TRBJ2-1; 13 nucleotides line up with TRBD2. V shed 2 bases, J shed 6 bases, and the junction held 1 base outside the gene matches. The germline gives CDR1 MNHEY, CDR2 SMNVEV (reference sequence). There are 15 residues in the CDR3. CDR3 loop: CASSLGLAGVNEQFF. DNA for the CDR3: TGTGCCAGCAGTTTAGGACTAGCGGGGGTCAATGAGCAGTTCTTC.

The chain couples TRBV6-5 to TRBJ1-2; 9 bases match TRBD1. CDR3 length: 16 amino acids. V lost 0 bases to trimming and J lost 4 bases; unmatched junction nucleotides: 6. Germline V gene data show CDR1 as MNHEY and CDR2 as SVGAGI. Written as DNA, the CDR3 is TGTGCCAGCAGTTACTCGACCGGACAGGGGTCCTATGGCTACACCTTC. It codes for CASSYSTGQGSYGYTF.

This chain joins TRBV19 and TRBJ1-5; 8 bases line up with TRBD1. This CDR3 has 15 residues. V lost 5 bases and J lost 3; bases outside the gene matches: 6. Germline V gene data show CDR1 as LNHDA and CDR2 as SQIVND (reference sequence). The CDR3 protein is CASSRGQEFNQPQHF. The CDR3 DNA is TGTGCCAGTAGTCGGGGACAGGAGTTCAATCAGCCCCAGCATTTT.

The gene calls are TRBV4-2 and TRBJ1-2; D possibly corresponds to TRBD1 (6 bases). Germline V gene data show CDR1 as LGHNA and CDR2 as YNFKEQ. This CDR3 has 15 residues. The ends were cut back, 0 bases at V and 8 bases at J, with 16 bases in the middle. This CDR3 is CASSQDWKQGRGYTF. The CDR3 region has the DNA TGTGCCAGCAGCCAAGATTGGAAACAGGGTCGGGGCTACACCTTC.

The CDR3 DNA reads TGTGCCAGCAGCCTTTCCAGGGAAATGGAGTTCTTC. Encoded protein: CASSLSREMEFF. J is TRBJ2-1 and V is TRBV7-2; D possibly corresponds to TRBD1 (5 bases). The CDR3 runs 12 residues. Germline V gene lookup returns CDR1 SGHTA and CDR2 FQGNSA. V lost 5 bases, J lost 14 bases, and 16 bases lay in between.

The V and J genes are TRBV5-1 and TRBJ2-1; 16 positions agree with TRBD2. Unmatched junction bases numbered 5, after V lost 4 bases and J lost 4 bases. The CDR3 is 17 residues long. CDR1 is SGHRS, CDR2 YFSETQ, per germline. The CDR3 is CASSVGLAGGFYNEQFF. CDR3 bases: TGCGCCAGCAGCGTGGGACTAGCGGGAGGGTTTTACAATGAGCAGTTCTTC.

The CDR3 sequence: CASSLNRGDGYTF. DNA for the CDR3: TGTGCCAGCAGCTTAAACAGGGGTGACGGCTACACCTTC. The chain recombines TRBV13 with TRBJ1-2; 7 nucleotides align to TRBD1. V lost 2 bases and J lost 8; bases outside the gene matches: 5. The length of the CDR3 is 13 residues. Germline loops: CDR1 PRHDT, CDR2 FYEKMQ (reference sequence).

This CDR3 reads CASSRTSETQYF. The CDR3 bases are TGTGCCAGCAGCAGGACTAGCGAGACCCAGTACTTC. The gene calls are TRBV7-9 and TRBJ2-5; TRBD2 aligns across 8 bases. CDR1 and CDR2 (germline): SEHNR, FQNEAQ (reference sequence). The CDR3 extends over 12 amino acids. The V and J ends lost 5 bases and 5 bases, in that order; junction bases with no gene match: 1.

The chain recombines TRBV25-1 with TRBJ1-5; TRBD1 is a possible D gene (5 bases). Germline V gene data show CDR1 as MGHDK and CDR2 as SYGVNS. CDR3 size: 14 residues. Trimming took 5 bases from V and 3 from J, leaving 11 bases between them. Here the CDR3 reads CASSPQGHNQPQHF. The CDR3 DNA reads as TGTGCCAGCAGTCCCCAGGGCCACAATCAGCCCCAGCATTTT. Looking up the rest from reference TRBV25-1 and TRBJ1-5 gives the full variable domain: EADIYQTPRYLVIGTGKKITLECSQTMGHDKMYWYQQDPGMELHLIHYSYGVNSTEKGDLSSESTVSRIRTEHFPLTLESARPSHTSQYLCASSPQGHNQPQHFGDGTRLSIL.

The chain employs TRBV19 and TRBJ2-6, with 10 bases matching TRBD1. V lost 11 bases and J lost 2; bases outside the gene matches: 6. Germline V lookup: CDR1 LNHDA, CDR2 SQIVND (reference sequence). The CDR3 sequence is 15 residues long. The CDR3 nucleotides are TGTGCCGGATCGACAGGGGGCGCTGGGGCCAACGTCCTGACTTTC. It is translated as CAGSTGGAGANVLTF.

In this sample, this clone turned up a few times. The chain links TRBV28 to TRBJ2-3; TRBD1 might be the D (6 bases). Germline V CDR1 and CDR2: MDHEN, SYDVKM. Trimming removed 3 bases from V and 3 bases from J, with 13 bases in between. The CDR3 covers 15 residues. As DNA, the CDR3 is TGTGCCAGCAGTTTTTCACAGGGCTGGACAGATACGCAGTATTTT. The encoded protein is CASSFSQGWTDTQYF.

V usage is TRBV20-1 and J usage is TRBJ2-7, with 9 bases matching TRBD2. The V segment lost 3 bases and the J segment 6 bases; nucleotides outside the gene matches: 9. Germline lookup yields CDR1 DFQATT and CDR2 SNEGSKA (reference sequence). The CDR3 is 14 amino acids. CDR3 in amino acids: CSASKGSGSTEQYF. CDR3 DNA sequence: TGCAGTGCTAGTAAGGGTAGCGGGAGCACCGAGCAGTACTTC.

The CDR3 reads CASSQEFQGYYEQYF. For the CDR3, the DNA is TGCGCCAGCAGCCAAGAATTCCAGGGATACTACGAGCAGTACTTC. The chain recombines TRBV4-1 with TRBJ2-7, with D perhaps matching TRBD1 (5 bases). V lost 0 bases and J lost 3, with 12 bases in between. This CDR3 contains 15 residues. The V gene's germline CDR1 is MGHRA and CDR2 YSYEKL.